These T cell receptor beta chains were read from a single sample in a study of blood T cell repertoires in COVID-19. The repertoire was sequenced with immunoSEQ multiplex PCR; TCRdb's copy has only in-frame clones and lacks some. The profile shows fewer than 200,000 clones, around nine tenths of them singletons. The sequenced sample was peripheral blood. The source of these receptors is a woman between 18 and 29 years old who had recovered from COVID-19. CDR3s leave out the opening cysteine and the closing phenylalanine or tryptophan. Size values are once, few and many counts, or a class for expanded clones, and some rows have none.

TRBJ1-2 TRBV27 13 NA ASSPLVQGIYGYT
TRBJ2-7 TRBV7-9 14 NA ASSLLGGTASYEQY
TRBJ1-6 TRBV19 11 few ASAGTDNSPLH
TRBJ2-3 TRBV4-1 14 NA ASSAYPGRLTDTQY
TRBJ2-3 TRBV11-2 13 few ASSLVGGRSDTQY
TRBJ1-5 TRBV6-5 11 NA ASSFQISQPQH
TRBJ2-7 TRBV7-2 13 NA ASSSWAGGPDEQY
TRBJ1-6 TRBV3-1/TRBV3-2 12 NA ASSYRTDNSPLH
TRBJ2-1 TRBV6-4 13 NA ASSPTSGGANEQF
TRBJ2-1 TRBV4-3 13 NA ASSQESGGVGEQF
TRBJ1-1 TRBV27 12 NA ASSPQGRNIEAF
TRBJ1-6 TRBV20-1 9 NA SAFGQGAIH
TRBJ2-6 TRBV10-3 13 NA AIPLAGAGANVLT
TRBJ1-5 TRBV19 13 NA ASSPRSSGNQPQH
TRBJ1-5 TRBV15 10 NA ATSHGGQPQH
TRBJ1-1 TRBV3-1/TRBV3-2 12 NA ASSQEAGRAEAF
TRBJ2-1 TRBV19 19 NA ASSIRGTSGGAISSYNEQF
TRBJ2-2 TRBV3-1/TRBV3-2 14 NA ASSAANVVNTGELF
TRBJ2-3 TRBV19 13 NA ASSVKGGDTDTQY
TRBJ1-5 TRBV27 10 NA ASRQGGGPQH
TRBJ1-5 TRBV5-5 11 few ASSLVRDQPQH
TRBJ2-7 TRBV4-1 16 NA ASSQLLAPGQSLVEQY
TRBJ1-2 TRBV29-1 8 NA SVQGTGYT
TRBJ2-5 TRBV6-1 13 NA ASSEQTPGGETQY
TRBJ1-3 TRBV24-1 11 NA ASMGGAGNTIY
TRBJ2-3 TRBV7-3 11 few ASSFTGADTQY
TRBJ2-1 TRBV6-2/TRBV6-3 12 NA ASSQIAGANEQF
TRBJ2-1 TRBV11-3 15 NA ASSLEPGRMDYNEQF
TRBJ2-3 TRBV5-6 12 few ASSPIGATDTQY
TRBJ2-5 TRBV19 11 NA ASSRQVQETQY
TRBJ2-5 TRBV10-3 11 NA AISEGGQETQY
TRBJ2-3 TRBV4-3 15 few ASSQGKAGGPTDTQY
TRBJ2-1 TRBV7-6 11 NA ASSENIATEQF
TRBJ2-2 TRBV7-3 15 NA ASSPGLAGSNTGELF
TRBJ2-3 TRBV19 11 once ASSVVQADTQY
TRBJ2-3 TRBV19 12 NA ASQGFSSTDTQY
TRBJ1-5 TRBV2 12 NA ASGPRDTNQPQH
TRBJ2-1 TRBV29-1 13 NA SVEDPGQGINEQF
TRBJ1-1 TRBV3-1/TRBV3-2 12 NA ASSQLTGNTEAF
TRBJ2-3 TRBV24-1 10 NA ATCEGTDTQY
TRBJ2-5 TRBV7-8 15 NA ASSLAWLAEGWETQY
TRBJ1-1 TRBV28 12 NA ASSNQQGDTEAF
TRBJ1-1 TRBV7-3 13 NA ASSLKGQGSTEAF
TRBJ2-5 TRBV3-1/TRBV3-2 15 NA ASSQDNRRGGRGTQY
TRBJ1-1 TRBV5-1 13 NA ASSLTGGMNTEAF
TRBJ2-4 TRBV23-1 18 NA ASSQSKPGGLKLAKNIQY
TRBJ2-1 TRBV10-3 13 NA AISTTSGGAGEQL
TRBJ1-6 TRBV18 16 NA ASSPRLGVHSYNSPLH
TRBJ1-1 TRBV14 12 NA ASSSPDTNTEAF
TRBJ2-2 TRBV7-2 12 NA ASSFGGGTGELF